This TCR beta chain stems from a study of T cell repertoires in cytomegalovirus infection. The CDR3 consists of 16 residues. Germline V gene lookup returns CDR1 MNHEY and CDR2 SMNVEV (reference sequence). Trimming pared 1 base from V and 2 bases from J, leaving 14 bases between. With respect to this clonotype: As yet, its antigen is unknown.

MiXCR was run by TCRdb on the reads, yielding one entry per CDR3 protein. Of about a million distinct CDR3 sequences in the sample, around 30% were seen once. The sequence came from a human donor in good health (CMV status not recorded). Some clones in this sample may be carry-over from other donors' samples. This specimen was cultured CD8+ T cells from PBMCs, taken from culture after CMV antigen stimulation. V usage is TRBV27 and J usage is TRBJ1-1; no clear D gene. CDR3 protein: CASSLYAGRTNTEAFF. In nucleotides, the CDR3 is TGTGCCAGCAGTTTATATGCTGGCAGAACCAACACTGAAGCTTTCTTT.